A single sample gave rise to the 18 T cell receptor beta chains below, sequenced in a study of blood T cell repertoires in COVID-19. Using immunoSEQ multiplex PCR, the repertoire was profiled, and TCRdb retains in-frame clones only, with some absent. Altogether under 250,000 clones are present, roughly four fifths being singletons, with the ten largest covering 2% to 3%. The specimen sequenced was peripheral blood. Source of these receptors: a middle-aged woman with active or convalescent COVID-19.

V usage is TRBV5-1 and J usage is TRBJ1-4; D is ambiguous. Trimming left V 2 bases short and J 8 bases short, with 16 bases between. Germline assignment: CDR1 SGHRS and CDR2 YFSETQ. This CDR3 spans 15 amino acids. CDR3 coding DNA: TGCGCCAGCAGCTTTGAACCGGGAACGGGGGAAAAACTGTTTTTT. Protein sequence: CASSFEPGTGEKLFF.

This chain joins TRBV7-3 and TRBJ2-5, with TRBD1 identical over 8 bases. Unmatched junction bases numbered 5, after V lost 1 base and J lost 4 bases. The CDR3 loop spans 15 amino acids. CDR1 and CDR2 from the germline V gene are SGHTA and FQGTGA. Here the CDR3 DNA reads TGTGCCAGCAGCTTAATGGGACAGGTGGGAGAGACCCAGTACTTC. Amino acids: CASSLMGQVGETQYF. Together with reference TRBV7-3 and TRBJ2-5, the CDR3 gives the full variable domain: GAGVSQTPSNKVTEKGKYVELRCDPISGHTALYWYRQSLGQGPEFLIYFQGTGAADDSGLPNDRFFAVRPEGSVSTLKIQRTERGDSAVYLCASSLMGQVGETQYFGPGTRLLVL.

The chain is built from TRBV2 and TRBJ1-2; D may be TRBD1 (6 bases). Germline lookup yields CDR1 SNHLY and CDR2 FYNNEI. The CDR3 runs 17 residues. V was pared by 8 bases and J by 3 bases, with 25 bases between. Here the CDR3 reads CASFGRTASIADYGYTF. Here the CDR3 DNA reads TGTGCCAGCTTCGGGCGGACAGCGTCAATCGCGGACTATGGCTACACCTTC. The variable domain in full, completed from reference TRBV2 and TRBJ1-2, reads EPEVTQTPSHQVTQMGQEVILRCVPISNHLYFYWYRQILGQKVEFLVSFYNNEISEKSEIFDDQFSVERPDGSNFTLKIRSTKLEDSAMYFCASFGRTASIADYGYTFGSGTRLTVV.

V and J are TRBV4-3 and TRBJ1-2, with D possibly being TRBD1 (5 bases). The V gene's germline CDR1 is LGHNA and CDR2 YSLEER. The CDR3 spans 14 residues. The V end lost 3 bases, the J end lost 8 bases, and 16 bases lay between the germline ends. CDR3: CASSHLIPGDGYTF. The CDR3 bases are TGCGCCAGCAGCCACCTGATCCCGGGGGACGGCTACACCTTC.

The V gene is TRBV2, the J gene TRBJ2-7; 8 bases are a match to TRBD1. This CDR3 has 13 amino acids. Germline V gives CDR1 SNHLY, CDR2 FYNNEI. V was pared by 6 bases and J by 2 bases, with 3 bases of the junction left unmatched. The CDR3 DNA follows: TGTGCCAGCAGCGGACAGGGACCCTACGAGCAGTACTTC. Its protein is CASSGQGPYEQYF.

The chain uses TRBV3-1 (or the pseudogene TRBV3-2) and TRBJ2-7; no clear D gene. The CDR3 contains 15 residues. V dropped 4 bases and J dropped 0 bases, with 13 bases sitting between them. Germline CDR1 LGHDT, CDR2 YNNKEL (reference sequence). CDR3 in amino acids: CASSPRGTSSYEQYF. CDR3 bases: TGTGCCAGCAGCCCCCGCGGTACAAGCTCCTACGAGCAGTACTTC.

The V call is TRBV9, the J call TRBJ2-7, with 13 bases lining up with TRBD2. The CDR3 is 18 amino acids. Trimming took 1 base from V and 5 from J; bases not matched to a gene: 12. CDR1 is SGDLS and CDR2 is YYNGEE in the germline V gene. CDR3 in DNA: TGTGCCAGCAGCGTATGGCCGGGACTAGCGGGAACCGAGGACGAGCAGTACTTC. Its translation: CASSVWPGLAGTEDEQYF.

The rearrangement links TRBV9 to TRBJ1-1, with D maybe TRBD1 (5 bases). Trimming stripped 4 bases from V and 3 bases from J, with 13 bases between. CDR1 SGDLS and CDR2 YYNGEE come from the germline V gene. The CDR3 consists of 14 residues. As DNA, the CDR3 is TGTGCCAGCAGCCCTCCCCAGGGCGACACTGAAGCTTTCTTT. Translating it yields CASSPPQGDTEAFF.

The chain is built from TRBV14 and TRBJ2-1, with TRBD2 identical over 7 bases. CDR1 and CDR2 (germline): SGHDN, FVKESK. The V and J ends lost 10 bases and 10 bases, in that order; junction bases with no gene match: 19. This CDR3 region has 15 residues. CDR3 in amino acids: CATTPSGMRLGEQFF. CDR3 nucleotides: TGTGCCACCACTCCAAGCGGGATGCGCCTAGGAGAGCAGTTCTTC.

The V and J genes are TRBV5-8 and TRBJ2-2, with D perhaps TRBD1 (6 bases). The CDR3 extends over 16 amino acids. The germline CDR1 and CDR2 sequences are SGHTS and YDEGEE. V lost 2 bases, J lost 7 bases, and 18 bases lay in between. The CDR3 DNA is TGTGCCAGCAGCTTACCCGGGGCAGGGGTATTCGGGGAGCTGTTTTTT. This codes for CASSLPGAGVFGELFF.

The chain joins TRBV15 to TRBJ1-1; 7 bases agree with TRBD1. CDR1 is LNHNV, CDR2 YYDKDF, per germline (reference sequence). V trimming: 4 bases; J trimming: 11 bases; junction bases outside the gene matches: 10. This CDR3 is built from 13 residues. The CDR3 DNA sequence: TGTGCCACCAGCACCGGCAGGGGGTCGGGGGCTTTCTTT. Amino acid sequence: CATSTGRGSGAFF.

The chain links TRBV15 to TRBJ1-1; 10 bases align to TRBD1. Losses at the gene ends were 5 bases for V and 11 bases for J; bases not matched to a gene: 14. From germline, CDR1 is LNHNV and CDR2 YYDKDF (reference sequence). CDR3 size: 15 residues. CDR3 sequence reads: CATSPRQGAPGTAFF. As DNA, the CDR3 is TGTGCCACCAGCCCCCGACAGGGGGCCCCCGGTACGGCTTTCTTT.

This chain links TRBV7-9 with TRBJ1-2; 7 bases align to TRBD1. Germline V gene data show CDR1 as SEHNR and CDR2 as FQNEAQ (reference sequence). The ends lost 5 bases at V and 1 base at J; junction bases unmatched: 4. The CDR3 has 14 residues. Written as DNA, the CDR3 is TGTGCCAGCAGCGTACAGGGGATTAACTATGGCTACACCTTC. Its translation is CASSVQGINYGYTF. Variable domain in full (rest from reference TRBV7-9 and TRBJ1-2): DTGVSQNPRHKITKRGQNVTFRCDPISEHNRLYWYRQTLGQGPEFLTYFQNEAQLEKSRLLSDRFSAERPKGSFSTLEIQRTEQGDSAMYLCASSVQGINYGYTFGSGTRLTVV.

The V and J genes are TRBV7-3 and TRBJ2-3; maybe TRBD2 (7 bases). CDR3 length: 15 residues. Germline V lookup: CDR1 SGHTA, CDR2 FQGTGA. Trimming stripped 1 base from V and 3 bases from J, with 11 bases between. This CDR3 is CASSLSGGATDTQYF. DNA of the CDR3: TGTGCCAGCAGCTTAAGTGGGGGGGCGACAGATACGCAGTATTTT. Looking up the rest from reference TRBV7-3 and TRBJ2-3 gives the full variable domain: GAGVSQTPSNKVTEKGKYVELRCDPISGHTALYWYRQSLGQGPEFLIYFQGTGAADDSGLPNDRFFAVRPEGSVSTLKIQRTERGDSAVYLCASSLSGGATDTQYFGPGTRLTVL.

J is TRBJ2-3 and V is TRBV7-2, with unresolved D. The V and J ends lost 0 bases and 0 bases respectively, with 7 bases between them. CDR1 and CDR2 (germline): SGHTA, FQGNSA. The CDR3 has 15 amino acids. This CDR3 reads CASSLAAPSTDTQYF. As DNA, the CDR3 is TGTGCCAGCAGCTTAGCGGCCCCTAGCACAGATACGCAGTATTTT.

The chain carries TRBV7-9 and TRBJ1-2; 8 bases line up with TRBD1. Per germline, CDR1 SEHNR and CDR2 FQNEAQ (reference sequence). V was pared by 8 bases and J by 0 bases, with 2 bases of the junction left unmatched. CDR3 size: 13 residues. CDR3 sequence (DNA): TGTGCCAGCGGGACAGGAGCTAACTATGGCTACACCTTC. This sequence encodes CASGTGANYGYTF.

V and J are TRBV24-1 and TRBJ1-4; 10 positions match TRBD1. Germline values: CDR1 KGHDR, CDR2 SFDVKD. Trimming at V came to 3 bases and at J to 4 bases, leaving 7 bases not matched to a gene. The length of the CDR3 is 17 residues. In DNA, the CDR3 is TGTGCCACCAGTGATCTGCTGTGGGACAGGGGTAATGAAAAACTGTTTTTT. Translating it yields CATSDLLWDRGNEKLFF.

V gene TRBV11-3 combines with J gene TRBJ2-3, with D possibly TRBD1 on 6 matching bases. Germline CDR1 reads SGHNT; CDR2 reads YENEEA. The V end lost 1 base, the J end lost 4 bases, and 15 bases lay between the germline ends. The CDR3 has 16 amino acids. This CDR3 reads CASSLGRGPVADTQYF. Written as DNA, the CDR3 is TGTGCCAGCAGCTTAGGCAGGGGCCCTGTCGCAGATACGCAGTATTTT. The full variable domain, completed using reference TRBV11-3 and TRBJ2-3, is EAGVVQSPRYKIIEKKQPVAFWCNPISGHNTLYWYLQNLGQGPELLIRYENEEAVDDSQLPKDRFSAERLKGVDSTLKIQPAELGDSAVYLCASSLGRGPVADTQYFGPGTRLTVL.